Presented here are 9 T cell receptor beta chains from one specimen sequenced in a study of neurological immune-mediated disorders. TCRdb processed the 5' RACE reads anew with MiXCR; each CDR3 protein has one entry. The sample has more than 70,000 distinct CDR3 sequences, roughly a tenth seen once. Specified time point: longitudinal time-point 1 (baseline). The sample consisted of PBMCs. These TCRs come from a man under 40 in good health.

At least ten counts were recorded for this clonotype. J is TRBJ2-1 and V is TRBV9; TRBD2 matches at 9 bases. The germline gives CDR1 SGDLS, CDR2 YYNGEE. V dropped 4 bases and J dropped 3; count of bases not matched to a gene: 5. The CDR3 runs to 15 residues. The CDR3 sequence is CASSISGGGYNEQFF. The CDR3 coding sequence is TGTGCCAGCAGCATTAGCGGGGGAGGCTACAATGAGCAGTTCTTC.

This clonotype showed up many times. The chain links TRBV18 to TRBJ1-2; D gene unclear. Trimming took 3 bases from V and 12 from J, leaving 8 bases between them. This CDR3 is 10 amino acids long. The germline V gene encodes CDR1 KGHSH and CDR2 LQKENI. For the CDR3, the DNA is TGTGCCAGCTCACCCTGGAGGAACACCTTC. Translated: CASSPWRNTF. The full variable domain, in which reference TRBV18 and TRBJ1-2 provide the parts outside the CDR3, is NAGVMQNPRHLVRRRGQEARLRCSPMKGHSHVYWYRQLPEEGLKFMVYLQKENIIDESGMPKERFSAEFPKEGPSILRIQQVVRGDSAAYFCASSPWRNTFGSGTRLTVV.

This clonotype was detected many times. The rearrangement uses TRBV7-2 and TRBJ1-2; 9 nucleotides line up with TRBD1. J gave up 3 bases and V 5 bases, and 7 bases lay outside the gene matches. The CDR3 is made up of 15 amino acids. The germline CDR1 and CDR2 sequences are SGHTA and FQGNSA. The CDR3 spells CASSPHRGRDYGYTF. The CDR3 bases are TGTGCCAGCAGCCCTCACAGGGGGCGCGACTATGGCTACACCTTC.

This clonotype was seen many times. The CDR3 bases are TGTGCCAGCAGTGTCTCCAACAGCGGCGAGCAGTTCTTC. Encoded protein: CASSVSNSGEQFF. The V call is TRBV6-4, the J call TRBJ2-1; D is possibly TRBD2 (5 bases). With 4 bases removed from V and 10 bases from J, the gap between germline ends came to 14 bases. The V gene's germline CDR1 is MRHNA and CDR2 SNTAGT. The length of the CDR3 is 13 residues.

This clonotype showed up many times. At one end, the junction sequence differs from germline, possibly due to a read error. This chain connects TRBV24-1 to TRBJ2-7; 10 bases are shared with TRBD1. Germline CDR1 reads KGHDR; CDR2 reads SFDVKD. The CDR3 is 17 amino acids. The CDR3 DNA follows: TGTGCCACCAGTGATGTCAACACGGGGACAGGGGACGACGAGAAGTACTTC. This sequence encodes CATSDVNTGTGDDEKYF.

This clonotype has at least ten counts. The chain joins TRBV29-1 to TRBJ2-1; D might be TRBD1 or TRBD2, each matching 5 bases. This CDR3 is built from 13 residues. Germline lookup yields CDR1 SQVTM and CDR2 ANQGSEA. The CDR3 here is CTVGTPTSDEQFF. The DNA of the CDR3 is TGCACCGTCGGGACCCCCACCTCCGATGAGCAGTTCTTC.

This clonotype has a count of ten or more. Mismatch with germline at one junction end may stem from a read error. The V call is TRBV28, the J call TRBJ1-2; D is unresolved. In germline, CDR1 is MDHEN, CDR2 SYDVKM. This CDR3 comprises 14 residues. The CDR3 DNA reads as TGTGCCAGCACCCAAGGCGCGCAGGCCTATCGCTACACCTTC. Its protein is CASTQGAQAYRYTF.

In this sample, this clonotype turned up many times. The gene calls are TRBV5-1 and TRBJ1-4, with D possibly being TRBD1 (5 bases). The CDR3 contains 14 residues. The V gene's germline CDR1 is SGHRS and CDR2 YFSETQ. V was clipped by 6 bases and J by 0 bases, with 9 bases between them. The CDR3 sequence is CASTDSATNEKLFF. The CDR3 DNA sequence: TGCGCCAGCACCGACAGTGCAACTAATGAAAAACTGTTTTTT.

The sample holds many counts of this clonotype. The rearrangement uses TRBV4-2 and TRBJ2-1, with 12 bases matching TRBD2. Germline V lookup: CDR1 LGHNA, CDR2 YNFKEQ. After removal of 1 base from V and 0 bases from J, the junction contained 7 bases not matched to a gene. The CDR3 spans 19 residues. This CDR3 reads CASSQVGTSGPSSYNEQFF. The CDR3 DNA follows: TGTGCCAGCAGCCAAGTGGGGACTAGCGGGCCTAGCTCCTACAATGAGCAGTTCTTC.